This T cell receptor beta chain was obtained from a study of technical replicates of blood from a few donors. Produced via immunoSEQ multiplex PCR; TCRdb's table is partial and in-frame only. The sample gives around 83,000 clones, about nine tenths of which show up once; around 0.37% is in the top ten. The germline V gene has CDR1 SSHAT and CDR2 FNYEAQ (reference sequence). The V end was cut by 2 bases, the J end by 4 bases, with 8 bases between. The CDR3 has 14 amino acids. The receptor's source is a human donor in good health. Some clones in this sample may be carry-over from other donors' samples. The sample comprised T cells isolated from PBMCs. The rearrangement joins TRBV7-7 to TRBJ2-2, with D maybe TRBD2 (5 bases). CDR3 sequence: CASSLTGFTGELFF. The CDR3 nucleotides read TGTGCCAGCAGCTTAACGGGATTCACCGGGGAGCTGTTTTTT.